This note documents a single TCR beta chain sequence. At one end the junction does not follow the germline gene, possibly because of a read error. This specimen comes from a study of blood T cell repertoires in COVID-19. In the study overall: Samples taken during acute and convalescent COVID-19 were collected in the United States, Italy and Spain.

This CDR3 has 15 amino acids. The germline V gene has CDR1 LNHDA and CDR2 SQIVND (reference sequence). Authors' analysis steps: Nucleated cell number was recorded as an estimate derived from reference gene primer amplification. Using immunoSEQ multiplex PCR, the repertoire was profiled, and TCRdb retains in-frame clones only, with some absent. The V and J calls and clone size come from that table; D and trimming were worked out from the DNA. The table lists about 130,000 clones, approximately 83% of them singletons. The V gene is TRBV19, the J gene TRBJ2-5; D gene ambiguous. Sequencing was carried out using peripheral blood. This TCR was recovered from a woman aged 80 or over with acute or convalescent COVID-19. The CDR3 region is CASSIGEQSQGTQYF. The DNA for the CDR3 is TGTGCCAGTAGTATAGGAGAACAGTCCCAAGGGACCCAGTACTTC.